A selection of T cell receptor beta chains follows, all from one sample in a study of OX40 agonist ivuxolimab in advanced cancers. Sequenced by immunoSEQ multiplex PCR; TCRdb stores in-frame clones only, minus some. In the table there are tens of thousands of clones, over 80% of which are singletons. The sequenced sample was CD4+ or CD8+ T cells sorted from blood, obtained in a trial of the OX40 agonist ivuxolimab. The receptors come from an adult with an advanced solid tumor such as melanoma, head and neck, liver or kidney cancer. The CDR3 runs from the conserved cysteine through the conserved F or W. Each record gives: clone size, J gene, D gene, V gene, CDR3 DNA, CDR3 protein. D genes are given only for firm matches. Size is omitted from some rows. Given values are once, few, many or a class for expanded clones.

size: .
J: TRBJ2-2
D: .
V: TRBV19
DNA: TGTGCCAGTAAGGGCATCTCGAACACCGGGGAGCTGTTTTTT
CDR3: CASKGISNTGELFF

size: .
J: TRBJ2-7
D: TRBD2
V: TRBV4-2
DNA: TGTGCCAGCAGCCAAGATCGAGGACTAGCGGGAGCCCCCCTGTACTTC
CDR3: CASSQDRGLAGAPLYF

size: .
J: TRBJ1-4
D: .
V: TRBV4-1
DNA: TGCGCCAGCAGCAGTAACAGGGCCGTTAATGAAAAACTGTTTTTT
CDR3: CASSSNRAVNEKLFF

size: .
J: TRBJ2-3
D: TRBD2
V: TRBV10-3
DNA: TGTGCCATCAGTCTAGCGGGGTGGACGCAGTATTTT
CDR3: CAISLAGWTQYF

size: .
J: TRBJ2-5
D: .
V: TRBV7-6
DNA: TGTGCCAGCAGCCCGATTAGCGGAACCGGGGGAGAGACCCAGTACTTC
CDR3: CASSPISGTGGETQYF

size: .
J: TRBJ2-7
D: .
V: TRBV5-4
DNA: TGTGCCAGCAGCTTAGCCGTCACCTACGAGCAGTACTTC
CDR3: CASSLAVTYEQYF

size: .
J: TRBJ1-2
D: .
V: TRBV28
DNA: TGTGCCAGCAGTTTCAGGGGTAGAAGAAGTGGCTACACCTTC
CDR3: CASSFRGRRSGYTF

size: .
J: TRBJ2-2
D: .
V: TRBV7-2
DNA: TGTGCCAGCAGCTTAGGGCGGGTAAACACCGGGGAGCTGTTTTTT
CDR3: CASSLGRVNTGELFF

size: .
J: TRBJ2-3
D: .
V: TRBV7-6
DNA: TGTGCCAGCAGCACCCCATTAGGGGATACGCAGTATTTT
CDR3: CASSTPLGDTQYF

size: .
J: TRBJ2-2
D: .
V: TRBV18
DNA: TGTGCCAGCTCACCACGAACCGGGGAGCTGTTTTTT
CDR3: CASSPRTGELFF

size: .
J: TRBJ2-2
D: .
V: TRBV10-3
DNA: TGTGCCATCAGTGGGGGGTACACCGGGGAGCTGTTTTTT
CDR3: CAISGGYTGELFF

size: .
J: TRBJ1-1
D: .
V: TRBV6-1
DNA: TGTGCCAGCAGTGAAATATGGGGAGGCGAAGCTTTCTTT
CDR3: CASSEIWGGEAFF

size: .
J: TRBJ2-1
D: TRBD2
V: TRBV5-1
DNA: TGCGCCAGCAGCTTGGATGAGACTAGCGGGATCGGTGAGCAGTTCTTC
CDR3: CASSLDETSGIGEQFF

size: once
J: TRBJ1-2
D: .
V: TRBV19
DNA: TGTGCCAGTACCCCTTGGTCGGAGAAGCCTAACTATGGCTACACCTTC
CDR3: CASTPWSEKPNYGYTF

size: .
J: TRBJ2-6
D: .
V: TRBV19
DNA: TGTGCCAGTAGTCCGACCGTTGCCAACGTCCTGACTTTC
CDR3: CASSPTVANVLTF

size: .
J: TRBJ2-2
D: TRBD1
V: TRBV10-2
DNA: TGCGCCAGCAGCCCCGACAGGGCCCCGAACACCGGGGAGCTGTTTTTT
CDR3: CASSPDRAPNTGELFF

size: .
J: TRBJ2-1
D: TRBD1
V: TRBV10-3
DNA: TGTGCCATCAGCGGACAGGCCTCCTACAATGAGCAGTTCTTC
CDR3: CAISGQASYNEQFF

size: .
J: TRBJ1-2
D: TRBD1
V: TRBV19
DNA: TGTGCCAGTAGTCTCACAGGGGTATTGGACTATGGTTACACCTTC
CDR3: CASSLTGVLDYGYTF

size: once
J: TRBJ1-5
D: .
V: TRBV19
DNA: TGTGCCAGTAGTTCACTTTATAGCAATCAGCCCCAGCATTTT
CDR3: CASSSLYSNQPQHF

size: .
J: TRBJ2-1
D: TRBD1
V: TRBV12-5
DNA: TGTGCTAGTGGGCTGGGACAGGGTGTATACAATGAGCAGTTCTTC
CDR3: CASGLGQGVYNEQFF

size: .
J: TRBJ2-5
D: .
V: TRBV5-1
DNA: TGCGCCAGCAGCTTGCTGGAGACCCAGTACTTC
CDR3: CASSLLETQYF

size: .
J: TRBJ1-2
D: .
V: TRBV29-1
DNA: TGCAGCGTTGAGACGTCGGGTACCTTC
CDR3: CSVETSGTF

size: .
J: TRBJ2-6
D: .
V: TRBV6-1
DNA: TGTGCCAGCAGTGAGTGGGGGGGCGGGACCCACTCTGGGGCCAACGTCCTGACTTTC
CDR3: CASSEWGGGTHSGANVLTF

size: few
J: TRBJ1-5
D: .
V: TRBV7-9
DNA: TGTGCCAGCAGCCGGACGGGGAATCAGCCCCAGCATTTT
CDR3: CASSRTGNQPQHF

size: .
J: TRBJ2-5
D: TRBD2
V: TRBV9
DNA: TGTGCCAGCAGCGTAGAACTTAGGGCTAGCGGAGAGCAAGAGACCCAGTACTTC
CDR3: CASSVELRASGEQETQYF

size: .
J: TRBJ1-3
D: TRBD1
V: TRBV7-2
DNA: TGTGCCAGCAGCGGCCGGACAGGTCGTGTGAACACCATATATTTT
CDR3: CASSGRTGRVNTIYF

size: once
J: TRBJ1-1
D: .
V: TRBV28
DNA: TGTGCCAGCTTGGCATCGGGGCCGGGCACTGAAGCTTTCTTT
CDR3: CASLASGPGTEAFF

size: .
J: TRBJ2-2
D: .
V: TRBV10-3
DNA: TGTGCCATCAGGGATAGAGGGAACACCGGGGAGCTGTTTTTT
CDR3: CAIRDRGNTGELFF

size: .
J: TRBJ1-1
D: .
V: TRBV7-9
DNA: TGTGCCAGCAGCTTTATCGGTCGGGGCGAAGCTTTCTTT
CDR3: CASSFIGRGEAFF

size: once
J: TRBJ1-4
D: .
V: TRBV15
DNA: TGTGCCACCAGCAGAGATTGGGCCGGGGGTAATGAAAAACTGTTTTTT
CDR3: CATSRDWAGGNEKLFF

size: once
J: TRBJ2-7
D: .
V: TRBV5-4
DNA: TGTGCCAGCAGCTCCCCAGGGAGCGACCACTACGAGCAGTACTTC
CDR3: CASSSPGSDHYEQYF

size: once
J: TRBJ2-1
D: TRBD1
V: TRBV5-1
DNA: TGCGCCAGCAGCACAAAAAAGGACAGGGTGGGTGAGCAGTTCTTC
CDR3: CASSTKKDRVGEQFF

size: .
J: TRBJ2-1
D: TRBD2
V: TRBV11-2
DNA: TGTGCCAGCAGCTCCCAGAGCGGGAGCGGTCATGAGCAGTTCTTC
CDR3: CASSSQSGSGHEQFF

size: .
J: TRBJ1-2
D: TRBD1
V: TRBV29-1
DNA: TGCAGCGTAGAGACCCCCGGGACAGGGGTTAGTGGCTACACCTTC
CDR3: CSVETPGTGVSGYTF

size: .
J: TRBJ2-1
D: TRBD2
V: TRBV9
DNA: TGTGCCAGTAATACCGGGACTAGCGGATACAATGAGCAGTTCTTC
CDR3: CASNTGTSGYNEQFF

size: .
J: TRBJ1-3
D: TRBD1
V: TRBV6-5
DNA: TGTGCCACCACCAGGGGGCCTGGAAACACCATATATTTT
CDR3: CATTRGPGNTIYF

size: .
J: TRBJ1-5
D: .
V: TRBV6-1
DNA: TGTGCCAGCCGGGGGGAAATTAGCAATCAGCCCCAGCATTTT
CDR3: CASRGEISNQPQHF

size: .
J: TRBJ2-7
D: TRBD2
V: TRBV2
DNA: TGTGCCAGCAGTCTAATGGTAGCGGGAGAAGGCGAGCAGTACTTC
CDR3: CASSLMVAGEGEQYF

size: few
J: TRBJ2-7
D: .
V: TRBV6-1
DNA: TGTGCCGCGAGCCTAGAGCGTAGTTACGAGCAGTACTTC
CDR3: CAASLERSYEQYF

size: few
J: TRBJ1-3
D: .
V: TRBV28
DNA: TGTGCCAGCAGTCTGTTACTAGGACTGCGGGAGGCTGGCACCATATATTTT
CDR3: CASSLLLGLREAGTIYF

size: .
J: TRBJ1-1
D: .
V: TRBV29-1
DNA: TGCAGCGCGACAGATAACACTGAAGCTTTCTTT
CDR3: CSATDNTEAFF

size: .
J: TRBJ2-6
D: TRBD1
V: TRBV10-3
DNA: TGTGCCATACGCAAACAGGGGGTTAGCTCTGGGGCCAACGTCCTGACTTTC
CDR3: CAIRKQGVSSGANVLTF

size: .
J: TRBJ1-1
D: .
V: TRBV7-9
DNA: TGTGCCAGCAGGCGACAAGACACTGAAGCTTTCTTT
CDR3: CASRRQDTEAFF

size: .
J: TRBJ1-2
D: .
V: TRBV6-6
DNA: TGTGCCAGCAGTTATAATGGGGAAGGCTACACCTTC
CDR3: CASSYNGEGYTF

size: .
J: TRBJ2-7
D: TRBD2
V: TRBV10-3
DNA: TGTGCCATCAGTGGACCGGGACTAGCGGGGGGGGCCTCCTACGAGCAGTACTTC
CDR3: CAISGPGLAGGASYEQYF

size: .
J: TRBJ1-6
D: .
V: TRBV6-1
DNA: TGTGCCAGCACCGGGGGCAGCCTGTATAATTCACCCCTCCACTTT
CDR3: CASTGGSLYNSPLHF

size: .
J: TRBJ2-2
D: TRBD2
V: TRBV18
DNA: TGTGCCAGCTCACCCGGTAGCGGGGTGAACACCGGGGAGCTGTTTTTT
CDR3: CASSPGSGVNTGELFF

size: .
J: TRBJ2-1
D: .
V: TRBV5-1
DNA: TGCGCCAGCAGCTTGGCTAGGGGAAGAAGAGAAAATGAGCAGTTCTTC
CDR3: CASSLARGRRENEQFF

size: .
J: TRBJ2-2
D: TRBD2
V: TRBV19
DNA: TGTGCCAGTAGTATAGATTTAAGCGGGAAAATTAACACCGGGGAGCTGTTTTTT
CDR3: CASSIDLSGKINTGELFF

size: .
J: TRBJ1-4
D: .
V: TRBV28
DNA: TGTGCCAGCAGTTTGGGAGGGAAGGGCGAAAAACTGTTTTTT
CDR3: CASSLGGKGEKLFF

size: .
J: TRBJ2-1
D: TRBD1
V: TRBV11-3
DNA: TGTGCCAGCAGCTTAGCCTCCGGGACAGGGGCAACCGAGCAGTTCTTC
CDR3: CASSLASGTGATEQFF

size: .
J: TRBJ1-1
D: .
V: TRBV19
DNA: TGTGAAAGTAAACCGGCGGCAGTGTTGGGCACTGAAGCTTTCTTT
CDR3: CESKPAAVLGTEAFF

size: .
J: TRBJ1-1
D: TRBD1
V: TRBV28
DNA: TGTGCCAGCAGTTTATCAACAGGGGGACGGTGGCCTTTCTTT
CDR3: CASSLSTGGRWPFF